The clone carrying this T cell receptor (beta chain) has a single count. These data belong to a study of technical replicates of blood from several donors. The germline V gene encodes CDR1 SGHVS and CDR2 FQNEAQ. This CDR3 has 14 residues. Trimming pared 1 base from V and 7 bases from J, leaving 11 bases between. Sequenced by immunoSEQ multiplex PCR; TCRdb stores in-frame clones only, minus some. Of around 86,000 clones in the sample, roughly 96% were seen once. The receptor was isolated from a human donor in good health. The chain employs TRBV7-8 and TRBJ1-5; D is uncertain. Source material: T cells isolated from PBMCs. CDR3 in DNA: TGTGCCAGCAGCTTAGAGAGGGAATGGCAGCCCCAGCATTTT. It specifies CASSLEREWQPQHF.